This section outlines one T cell receptor beta chain sequence together with its context. Its antigen has not been determined. There are no base qualities to consult, and no much larger clone falls within one base. The data derive from a study of blood T cell repertoires in COVID-19 (dated by TCRdb to 2018 to 2021). With regard to the full study: Collaborator samples came from the United States, Italy and Spain and covered acute and convalescent phases of COVID-19. The prospective study material was composed of cDNA or gDNA derived from T cells, B-cell-depleted T cells, or PBMCs. The dataset comprised deeply sampled blood TCRbeta repertoires from subjects exposed to, actively infected with, or recovered from COVID-19. The repertoires were released in a freely available public database intended as a resource for research on the immune response to SARS-CoV-2. Samples came from the ongoing ImmuneRACE study (first 160 participants) plus 1,254 subjects from 6 global collaborators. The sample metadata nearly always contained a de-identified subject ID, COVID-19 status, age in years and sex. Where HLA class I and class II types were available, the types were taken from metadata supplied by the sample provider, not from assay-based typing. What the authors observed across the whole study: The quantity of clinical and demographic metadata differed by source and by participant and was supplied without curation.

Whole blood was collected in K2EDTA tubes by collaborating institutions according to the institutions' own protocols. For TCRbeta analysis, collaborators shipped samples in one of three forms: frozen whole blood, isolated PBMCs, or DNA extracted from either of those sample types. TCRbeta CDR3 regions were amplified from genomic DNA by means of the immunoSEQ Assay, a bias-controlled multiplex PCR. Processing in the source paper ran as follows. The number of nucleated cells in each sample was estimated from the amplification of reference gene primers within the assay. To quantify the absolute abundance of each unique TCRbeta CDR3 rearrangement, sequence reads were collapsed and filtered. For each sample, productive Simpson clonality was calculated by taking the square root of Simpson's diversity index across productive rearrangements. TCRdb stores this immuneACCESS table with in-frame sequences only. Part of the clones is absent; in the studies checked, under half of the shortfall reflects unresolved V genes, and no reason is known for the rest. V and J calls and clone size are given by that table; D and trimming were obtained from the DNA. This sample comprises about 120,000 clones, roughly 90% of them detected only once. The top ten clones comprise about 4.1% of the sample.

After removal of 1 base from V and 3 bases from J, the junction retains 6 bases not matched to a gene. Sequences SGHTA (CDR1) and FQGNSA (CDR2) are obtained from the germline V gene. Inclusive of the bounding cysteine and phenylalanine, the CDR3 is 17 residues long. The CDR3 DNA has 51 bases and is translated from base 1. The receptor was derived from a middle-aged man with acute or convalescent COVID-19. The chain links TRBV7-2 with TRBJ2-1; the central 10 bases match TRBD1. The sequencing sample was made of peripheral blood. The CDR3 corresponds to CASSLGSGTGVYNEQFF. The DNA sequence is TGTGCCAGCAGCTTAGGGTCCGGGACAGGGGTCTACAATGAGCAGTTCTTC.